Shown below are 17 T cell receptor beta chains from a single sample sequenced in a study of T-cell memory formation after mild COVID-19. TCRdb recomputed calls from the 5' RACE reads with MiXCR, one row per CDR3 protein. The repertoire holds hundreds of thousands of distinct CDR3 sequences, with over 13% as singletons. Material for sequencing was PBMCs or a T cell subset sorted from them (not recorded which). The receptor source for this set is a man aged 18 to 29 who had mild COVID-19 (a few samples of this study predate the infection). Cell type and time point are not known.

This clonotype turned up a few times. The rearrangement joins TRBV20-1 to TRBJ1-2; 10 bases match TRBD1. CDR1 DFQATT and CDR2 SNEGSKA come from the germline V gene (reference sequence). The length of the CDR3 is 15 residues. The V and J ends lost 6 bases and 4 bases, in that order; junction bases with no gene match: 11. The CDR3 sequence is CSAGGQGVSTYGYTF. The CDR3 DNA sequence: TGCAGTGCGGGCGGACAGGGGGTTAGTACCTATGGCTACACCTTC.

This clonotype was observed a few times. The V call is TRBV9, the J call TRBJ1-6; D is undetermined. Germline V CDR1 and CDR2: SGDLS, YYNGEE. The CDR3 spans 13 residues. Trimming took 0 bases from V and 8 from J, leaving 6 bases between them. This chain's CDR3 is CASSVGTDSPLHF. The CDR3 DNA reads TGTGCCAGCAGCGTAGGAACGGATTCACCCCTCCACTTT.

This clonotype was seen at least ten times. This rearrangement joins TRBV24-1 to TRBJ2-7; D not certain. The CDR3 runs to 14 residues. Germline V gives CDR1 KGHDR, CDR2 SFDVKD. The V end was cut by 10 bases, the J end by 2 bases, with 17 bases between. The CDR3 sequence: CATNPAERAYEQYF. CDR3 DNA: TGTGCCACGAACCCGGCAGAAAGGGCCTACGAGCAGTACTTC.

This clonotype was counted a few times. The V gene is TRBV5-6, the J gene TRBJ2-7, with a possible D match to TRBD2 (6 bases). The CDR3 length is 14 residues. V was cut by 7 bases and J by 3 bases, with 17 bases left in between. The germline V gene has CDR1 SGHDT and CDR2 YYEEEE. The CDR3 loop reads CASRRGERNYEQYF. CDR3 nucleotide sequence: TGTGCCAGCCGGAGGGGAGAGCGGAACTACGAGCAGTACTTC.

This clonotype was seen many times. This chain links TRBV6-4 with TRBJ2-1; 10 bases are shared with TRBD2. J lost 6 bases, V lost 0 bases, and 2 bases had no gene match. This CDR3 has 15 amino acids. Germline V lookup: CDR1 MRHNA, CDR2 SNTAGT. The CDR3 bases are TGTGCCAGCAGTGACTCAGCGGGGGGGCCCAATGAGCAGTTCTTC. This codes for CASSDSAGGPNEQFF.

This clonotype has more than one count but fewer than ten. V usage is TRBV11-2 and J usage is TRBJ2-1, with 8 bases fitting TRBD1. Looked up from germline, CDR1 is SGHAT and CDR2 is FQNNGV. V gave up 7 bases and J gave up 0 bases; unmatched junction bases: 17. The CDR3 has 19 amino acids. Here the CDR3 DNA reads TGTGCCAGCACCCGGGGGCAGGGGGCTTCTTATTCCTCCTACAATGAGCAGTTCTTC. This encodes CASTRGQGASYSSYNEQFF.

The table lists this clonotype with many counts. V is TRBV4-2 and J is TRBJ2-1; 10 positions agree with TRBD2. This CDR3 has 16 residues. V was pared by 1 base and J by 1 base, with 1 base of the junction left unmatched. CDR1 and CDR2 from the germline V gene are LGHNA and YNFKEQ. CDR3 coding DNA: TGTGCCAGCAGCCAAGCTAGCGGGAGTTCCTACAATGAGCAGTTCTTC. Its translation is CASSQASGSSYNEQFF.

The chain's CDR3 is CASSSLDWNTEAFF. CDR3 DNA: TGTGCCAGCAGCTCCCTAGACTGGAACACTGAAGCTTTCTTT. The V call is TRBV11-1, the J call TRBJ1-1, with D uncertain. This CDR3 is built from 14 residues. The germline V gene has CDR1 SGHAT and CDR2 FQDESV (reference sequence). V lost 4 bases and J lost 1, with 10 bases in between. The variable domain in full, completed from reference TRBV11-1 and TRBJ1-1, reads EAEVAQSPRYKITEKSQAVAFWCDPISGHATLYWYRQILGQGPELLVQFQDESVVDDSQLPKDRFSAERLKGVDSTLKIQPAELGDSAMYLCASSSLDWNTEAFFGQGTRLTVV.

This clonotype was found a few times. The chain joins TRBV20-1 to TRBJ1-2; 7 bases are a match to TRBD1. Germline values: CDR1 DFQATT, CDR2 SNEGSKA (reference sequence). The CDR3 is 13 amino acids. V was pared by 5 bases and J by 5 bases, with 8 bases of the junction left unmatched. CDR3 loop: CSAEQGSGYGYTF. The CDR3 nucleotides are TGCAGTGCTGAACAGGGGTCAGGGTATGGCTACACCTTC.

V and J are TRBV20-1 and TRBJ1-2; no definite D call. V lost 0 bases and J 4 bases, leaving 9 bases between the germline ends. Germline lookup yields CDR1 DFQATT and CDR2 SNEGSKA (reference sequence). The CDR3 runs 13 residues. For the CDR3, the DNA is TGCAGTGCTAGAGATGCCACGTTCTATGGCTACACCTTC. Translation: CSARDATFYGYTF.

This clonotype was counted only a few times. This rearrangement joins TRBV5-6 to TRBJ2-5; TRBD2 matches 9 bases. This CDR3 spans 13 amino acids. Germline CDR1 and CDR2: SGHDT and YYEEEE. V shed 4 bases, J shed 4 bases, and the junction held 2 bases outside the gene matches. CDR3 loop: CASSTTSGETQYF. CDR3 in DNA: TGTGCCAGCAGCACGACTAGCGGAGAGACCCAGTACTTC.

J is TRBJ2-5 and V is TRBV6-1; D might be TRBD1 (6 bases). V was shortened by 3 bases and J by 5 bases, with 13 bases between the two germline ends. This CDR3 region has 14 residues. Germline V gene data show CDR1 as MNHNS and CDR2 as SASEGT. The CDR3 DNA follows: TGTGCCAGCAGTGAGTCCAGGGGTGTTGAGACCCAGTACTTC. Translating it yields CASSESRGVETQYF.

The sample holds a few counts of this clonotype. In DNA form, the CDR3 reads TGTGCCAGCAGTTCCCCCCCAATATACGAGCAGTACGTC. Protein: CASSSPPIYEQYV. The rearrangement uses TRBV28 and TRBJ2-7; D not certain. The germline V and J ends were trimmed by 4 bases and 4 bases, with 11 bases remaining between them. This CDR3 is built from 13 residues. The germline gives CDR1 MDHEN, CDR2 SYDVKM.

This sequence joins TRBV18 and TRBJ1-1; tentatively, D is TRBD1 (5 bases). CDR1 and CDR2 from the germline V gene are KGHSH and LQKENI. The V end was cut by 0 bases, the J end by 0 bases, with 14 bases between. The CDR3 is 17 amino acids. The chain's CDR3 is CASSPPSGGWLNTEAFF. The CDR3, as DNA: TGTGCCAGCTCACCACCGAGCGGGGGGTGGTTGAACACTGAAGCTTTCTTT. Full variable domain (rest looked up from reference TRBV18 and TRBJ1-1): NAGVMQNPRHLVRRRGQEARLRCSPMKGHSHVYWYRQLPEEGLKFMVYLQKENIIDESGMPKERFSAEFPKEGPSILRIQQVVRGDSAAYFCASSPPSGGWLNTEAFFGQGTRLTVV.

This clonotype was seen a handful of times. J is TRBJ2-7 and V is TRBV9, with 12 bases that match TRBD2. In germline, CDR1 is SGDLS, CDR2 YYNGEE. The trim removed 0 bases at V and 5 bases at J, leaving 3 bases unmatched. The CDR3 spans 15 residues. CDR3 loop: CASSVASGGANEQYV. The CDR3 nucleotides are TGTGCCAGCAGCGTAGCTAGCGGGGGGGCAAACGAGCAGTACGTC.

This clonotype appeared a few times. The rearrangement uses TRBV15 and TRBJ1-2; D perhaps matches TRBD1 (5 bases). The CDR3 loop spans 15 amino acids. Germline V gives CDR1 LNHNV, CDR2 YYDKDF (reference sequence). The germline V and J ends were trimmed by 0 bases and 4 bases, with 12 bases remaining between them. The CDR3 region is CATSRDPGSGYGYTF. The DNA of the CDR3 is TGTGCCACCAGCAGAGATCCAGGGTCGGGCTATGGCTACACCTTC.

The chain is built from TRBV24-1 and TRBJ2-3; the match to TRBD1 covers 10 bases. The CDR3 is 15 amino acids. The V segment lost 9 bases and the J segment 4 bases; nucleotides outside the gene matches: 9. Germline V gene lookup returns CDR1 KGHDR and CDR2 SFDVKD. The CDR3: CATAAGQGRSDTQYF. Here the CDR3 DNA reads TGTGCCACCGCGGCGGGACAGGGGAGGTCAGATACGCAGTATTTT.